Listed here are 16 T cell receptor beta chains from one sample, sequenced in a study of CD8 T cells in Susac syndrome. Reverse transcription of about 0.5 to 1 ug RNA used random hexamers. TCRdb redid the calling of the immunoSEQ multiplex PCR reads with MiXCR, one entry per CDR3 protein. The sample contains roughly 50,000 distinct CDR3 sequences, approximately 93% of which appear only once. Sequencing used CD8+ T cells from PBMCs. These receptors were obtained from a human donor in good health.

V and J are TRBV2 and TRBJ2-5, with D maybe TRBD2 (5 bases). CDR1 and CDR2 from the germline V gene are SNHLY and FYNNEI. V dropped 3 bases and J dropped 5 bases, with 13 bases sitting between them. CDR3 length: 14 residues. The CDR3 protein is CASSEVSALETQYF. CDR3 DNA: TGTGCCAGCAGTGAGGTTAGCGCCCTTGAGACCCAGTACTTC.

J is TRBJ2-4 and V is TRBV7-9; TRBD2 agrees at 7 bases. With V trimmed by 3 bases and J by 8 bases, 10 bases remained unmatched. Germline CDR1 is SEHNR and CDR2 is FQNEAQ (reference sequence). The CDR3 loop spans 15 amino acids. The CDR3 loop is CASSFGVAGRDIQYF. The DNA of the CDR3 is TGTGCCAGCAGCTTCGGGGTGGCAGGGAGGGACATTCAGTACTTC.

This rearrangement joins TRBV19 to TRBJ2-7, with D hard to call. Germline V gene data show CDR1 as LNHDA and CDR2 as SQIVND (reference sequence). Trimming shortened V by 1 base and J by 0 bases, and 10 bases separated the two germline ends. The CDR3 spans 15 residues. The CDR3 reads CASSIVGGDSYEQYF. In DNA form, the CDR3 reads TGTGCCAGTAGTATAGTCGGTGGGGACTCCTACGAGCAGTACTTC. The full variable domain, rest sourced from reference TRBV19 and TRBJ2-7, is DGGITQSPKYLFRKEGQNVTLSCEQNLNHDAMYWYRQDPGQGLRLIYYSQIVNDFQKGDIAEGYSVSREKKESFPLTVTSAQKNPTAFYLCASSIVGGDSYEQYFGPGTRLTVT.

The V call is TRBV7-9, the J call TRBJ2-1, with TRBD2 identical over 7 bases. This CDR3 spans 16 amino acids. The germline CDR1 and CDR2 sequences are SEHNR and FQNEAQ (reference sequence). V was pared by 1 base and J by 3 bases, with 6 bases of the junction left unmatched. The DNA for the CDR3 is TGTGCCAGCAGCTTAGATCCAGCGGGGTTCTACAATGAGCAGTTCTTC. It codes for CASSLDPAGFYNEQFF.

The rearrangement links TRBV29-1 to TRBJ1-2; D remains unclear. CDR1 is SQVTM and CDR2 is ANQGSEA in the germline V gene. The ends were cut back, 3 bases at V and 6 bases at J, with 8 bases in the middle. The CDR3 contains 11 residues. The CDR3 nucleotides are TGCAGCGTTGACGGATTTGATGGCTACACCTTC. The encoded protein is CSVDGFDGYTF.

The chain has TRBV30 and TRBJ2-1; unclear D gene. Deletions cut 4 bases from V and 4 bases from J, with 5 bases between. This CDR3 has 11 residues. Germline V gene sequence: CDR1 GTSNPN, CDR2 SVGIG (reference sequence). CDR3 nucleotide sequence: TGTGCCTGGACCGCTTACAATGAGCAGTTCTTC. It specifies CAWTAYNEQFF.

This clonotype was seen a single time. The V call is TRBV28, the J call TRBJ1-4; no clear D. Per germline, CDR1 MDHEN and CDR2 SYDVKM. Trimming stripped 5 bases from V and 0 bases from J, with 7 bases between. The CDR3 consists of 14 residues. The CDR3 is CASSLTATNEKLFF. The CDR3 nucleotides read TGTGCCAGCAGTCTCACAGCAACTAATGAAAAACTGTTTTTT.

The chain recombines TRBV11-2 with TRBJ2-5; 12 positions agree with TRBD2. J was trimmed by 5 bases and V by 5 bases; bases with no gene match: 9. The CDR3 contains 16 residues. Germline assignment: CDR1 SGHAT and CDR2 FQNNGV. CDR3 sequence: CASSTRLAGAGETQYF. CDR3 sequence (DNA): TGTGCCAGCAGCACCCGACTAGCGGGAGCGGGGGAGACCCAGTACTTC.

The chain joins TRBV24-1 to TRBJ2-7; TRBD1 is a possible D gene (5 bases). The CDR3 has 16 residues. Deletions cut 2 bases from V and 2 bases from J, with 15 bases between. The germline gives CDR1 KGHDR, CDR2 SFDVKD. The CDR3 sequence: CATSDSDNLRPYEQYF. CDR3 coding DNA: TGTGCCACCAGTGATTCGGACAACCTGAGACCCTACGAGCAGTACTTC.

CDR3 in DNA: TGCGCCAGCAGCTTCCTTGCGGCTAGCACAGATACGCAGTATTTT. Translation gives CASSFLAASTDTQYF. The gene calls are TRBV5-1 and TRBJ2-3; D gene ambiguous. Looked up from germline, CDR1 is SGHRS and CDR2 is YFSETQ. There are 15 residues in the CDR3. The V gene lost 2 bases and the J gene lost 0 bases, with 10 bases spanning the gap. Supplemented by reference TRBV5-1 and TRBJ2-3, the full variable domain reads KAGVTQTPRYLIKTRGQQVTLSCSPISGHRSVSWYQQTPGQGLQFLFEYFSETQRNKGNFPGRFSGRQFSNSRSEMNVSTLELGDSALYLCASSFLAASTDTQYFGPGTRLTVL.

CDR3 nucleotides: TGTGCCAGCACCCTTCGGGGGCAAAACATTCAGTACTTC. Its translation: CASTLRGQNIQYF. This sequence joins TRBV12-3 or TRBV12-4 and TRBJ2-4; D possibly uses TRBD1 or TRBD2 (6 bases each). This CDR3 region has 13 residues. The V end lost 7 bases, the J end lost 5 bases, and 12 bases lay between the germline ends.

This rearrangement joins TRBV13 to TRBJ2-5; D remains ambiguous. V gave up 5 bases and J gave up 2 bases, with 12 bases separating them. Germline V gene sequence: CDR1 PRHDT, CDR2 FYEKMQ (reference sequence). The CDR3 has 14 amino acids. The CDR3 sequence is CASSPRIGQETQYF. The CDR3 DNA reads TGTGCCAGCAGCCCTAGGATTGGGCAAGAGACCCAGTACTTC.

V usage is TRBV28 and J usage is TRBJ2-3, with D perhaps TRBD1 or TRBD2 (5 bases each). Germline V gives CDR1 MDHEN, CDR2 SYDVKM. The CDR3 extends over 15 amino acids. V gave up 1 base and J gave up 4 bases, with 12 bases separating them. Here the CDR3 DNA reads TGTGCCAGCAGTTTATACGGGGCGGCTGCAGATACGCAGTATTTT. Translating gives CASSLYGAAADTQYF.

The V call is TRBV5-6, the J call TRBJ1-5, with D hard to call. The V gene's germline CDR1 is SGHDT and CDR2 YYEEEE. V lost 3 bases, J lost 4 bases, and 5 bases lay in between. The CDR3 spans 12 residues. The CDR3 DNA reads TGTGCCAGCAGCTCCCAGAATCAGCCCCAGCATTTT. This encodes CASSSQNQPQHF.

The table lists this clonotype with a count of one. The V gene is TRBV7-9, the J gene TRBJ2-3, with D uncertain. Germline V gene data show CDR1 as SEHNR and CDR2 as FQNEAQ (reference sequence). V lost 3 bases, J lost 0 bases, and 13 bases lay in between. The CDR3 covers 16 residues. CDR3 coding DNA: TGTGCCAGCAGCTTTATTGCCTCCACTAGCACAGATACGCAGTATTTT. Translation gives CASSFIASTSTDTQYF.

The chain employs TRBV4-1 and TRBJ2-7, with a tentative D call TRBD1 (6 bases). The CDR3 length is 15 residues. Trimming cost V 0 bases and J 2 bases, with 11 bases left between them. CDR1 and CDR2 (germline): MGHRA, YSYEKL. The CDR3 nucleotides read TGCGCCAGCAGCCAAGATCGGGCAGGGGCCTACGAGCAGTACTTC. This gives the protein CASSQDRAGAYEQYF.